Listed here is a single T cell receptor beta chain. Its target antigen remains unknown. No per-base quality is available; no much larger clone lies one base away. The CDR3 regions of human TCRbeta chains were subjected to immunosequencing. The source study handled its data this way. TCRs in the repertoires were matched against a reference library of SARS-CoV-2-specific TCRs that had been generated with the MIRA antigen-specificity platform. Breadth was defined as the fraction of unique TCRs that were SARS-CoV-2-associated. Depth was defined as the fraction of total T cells that were SARS-CoV-2-associated. Using the MIRA data, each spike-specific TCR was mapped to the spike region that the TCR reacts to and placed in a CD4 or CD8 class. Log10-transformed breadth and depth values were compared by one-way ANOVA with Sidak's multiple comparisons tests. TCRdb obtained this table from immuneACCESS and retained in-frame rearrangements with V and J assigned. These tables miss some clones; where compared with another copy, unresolved V genes account for less than half of the shortfall, and the remainder is unexplained. The V and J calls and clone size come from that table; D and trimming were worked out from the DNA. Present in this sample are some 140,000 clones, about 89% of which were seen just once. The ten largest clones take up over 8% of the sample.

The germline V end is reduced by 9 bases and the J end by 7 bases; junction bases left unmatched: 8. From the cysteine through the phenylalanine, the CDR3 covers 12 amino acids. The entry retains the CDR3 DNA only, 36 bases that are in frame from base 1. The sample belongs to a study of T cell responses to AZD1222 COVID-19 vaccine (dated by TCRdb to the early 2020s). Study-wide context: A total of 230 to 250 trial participants underwent TCR sequencing, of whom some 210 received two doses of AZD1222 and some 25 received two doses of the MenACWY control vaccine. Trial participants were enrolled into age subgroups of 18-55, 56-69 and 70-plus years, which contained 148, 28 and 57 TCR-sequenced participants, respectively. Points the paper makes about the study in general: In the small 56-69-year group, the increase in depth fell short of significance, most likely because of low power. Reportedly, almost half of the unique spike-specific TCRs recognized epitopes lying outside the regions that are mutated in the B.1.351 and B.1.1.7 variants. Only a handful of AZD1222 recipients were SARS-CoV-2 seropositive at baseline, limiting conclusions about previously exposed vaccinees. CD4 TCRs associated with the vaccine covered the entire spike protein, and the dominant responses were in regions 160-218 and 743-854. After two AZD1222 doses, spike-specific TCR breadth and depth were significantly higher than at day 0 and than in MenACWY recipients. Because no day 14 peak-response samples were available, the repertoires could be characterized only after the peak T cell response. Participants were mostly white British, with more females than males. The authors suggested clonal diversity may have been underestimated.

The sample's time point label, decoded: about 28 days (+/-7) after the second vaccine dose. Because spike-specific TCR depth and breadth did not differ between the two schedules, AZD1222 recipients who got a second dose at roughly 4 weeks were pooled with those who got a second dose at roughly 12 weeks. Samples from vaccinated people were obtained from the UK trials COV001 and COV002, which included a single-blind randomized controlled phase 2/3 trial of AZD1222 (ChAdOx1 nCoV-19) in healthy adults. Trial participant PBMC samples were collected at day 0 and day 28 after the second dose for TCRbeta chain sequencing.

The receptor comes from an adult who received the AZD1222 COVID-19 vaccine. The V and J segments used are TRBV12-3 or TRBV12-4 and TRBJ1-2, and TRBD1 matches 7 of the central bases. Sequences were derived from peripheral blood, sampled 28 days after the second AZD1222 dose. This receptor carries the CDR3 CASRLTGAGYTF. The DNA is as follows: TGTGCCAGTAGACTTACAGGGGCTGGCTACACCTTC.